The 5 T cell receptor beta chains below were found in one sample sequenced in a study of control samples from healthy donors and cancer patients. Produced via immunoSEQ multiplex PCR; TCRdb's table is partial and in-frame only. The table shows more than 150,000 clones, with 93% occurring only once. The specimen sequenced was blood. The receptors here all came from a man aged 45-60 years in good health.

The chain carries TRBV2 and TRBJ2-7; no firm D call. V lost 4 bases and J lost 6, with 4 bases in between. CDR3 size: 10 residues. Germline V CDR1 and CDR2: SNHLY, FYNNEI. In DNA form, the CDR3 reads TGTGCCAGCAGTGTTGGCGAGCAGTACTTC. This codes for CASSVGEQYF.

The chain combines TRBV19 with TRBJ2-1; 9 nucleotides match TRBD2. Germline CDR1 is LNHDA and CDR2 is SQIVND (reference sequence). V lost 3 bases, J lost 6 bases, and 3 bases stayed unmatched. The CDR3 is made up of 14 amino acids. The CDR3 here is CASSILAGSNEQFF. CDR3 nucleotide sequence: TGTGCCAGTAGTATCCTAGCGGGGTCCAATGAGCAGTTCTTC. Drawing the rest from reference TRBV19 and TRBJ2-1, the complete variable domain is DGGITQSPKYLFRKEGQNVTLSCEQNLNHDAMYWYRQDPGQGLRLIYYSQIVNDFQKGDIAEGYSVSREKKESFPLTVTSAQKNPTAFYLCASSILAGSNEQFFGPGTRLTVL.

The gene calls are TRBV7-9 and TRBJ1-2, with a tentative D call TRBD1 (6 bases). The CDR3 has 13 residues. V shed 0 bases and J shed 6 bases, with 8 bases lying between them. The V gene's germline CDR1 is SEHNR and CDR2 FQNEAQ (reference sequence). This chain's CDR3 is CASSLAQGNGYTF. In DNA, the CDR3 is TGTGCCAGCAGCTTAGCACAGGGAAATGGCTACACCTTC. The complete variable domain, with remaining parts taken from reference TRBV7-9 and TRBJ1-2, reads DTGVSQNPRHKITKRGQNVTFRCDPISEHNRLYWYRQTLGQGPEFLTYFQNEAQLEKSRLLSDRFSAERPKGSFSTLEIQRTEQGDSAMYLCASSLAQGNGYTFGSGTRLTVV.

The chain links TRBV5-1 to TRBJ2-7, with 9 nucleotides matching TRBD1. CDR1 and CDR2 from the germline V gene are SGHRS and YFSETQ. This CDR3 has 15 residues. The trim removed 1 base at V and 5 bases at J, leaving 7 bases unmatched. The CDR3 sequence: CASSLRDRDPNEQYF. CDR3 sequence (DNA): TGCGCCAGCAGCTTGAGGGACAGGGACCCCAACGAGCAGTACTTC.

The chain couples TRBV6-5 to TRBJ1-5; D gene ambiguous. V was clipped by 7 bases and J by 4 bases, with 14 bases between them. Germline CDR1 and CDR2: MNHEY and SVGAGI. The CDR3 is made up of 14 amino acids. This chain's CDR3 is CASKERRGNQPQHF. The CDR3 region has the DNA TGTGCCAGCAAAGAACGGCGAGGAAATCAGCCCCAGCATTTT.